The 28 T cell receptor beta chains below all came from one sample that was sequenced in a study of blood T cells in healthy people across ages. Primers used in a second PCR of about 6 to 11 cycles were a sample-barcoded 5' primer and a J-beta primer mix. MiXCR was run by TCRdb on the 5' RACE reads, yielding one entry per CDR3 protein. The top ten hold 2.5% to 3.5% of the sample, which has more than 650,000 distinct CDR3 sequences, roughly 25% seen once. These same data were also listed under a study on T cells of mothers and their children.

Material for sequencing was blood. Receptor source: a boy between 10 and 17 years old in good health.

This clonotype was seen more than once but under ten times. The gene calls are TRBV28 and TRBJ1-1, with D possibly TRBD1 on 6 matching bases. Germline V lookup: CDR1 MDHEN, CDR2 SYDVKM. CDR3 length: 15 amino acids. V was clipped by 4 bases and J by 0 bases, with 12 bases between them. CDR3 in amino acids: CASSSPGQMNTEAFF. The CDR3 region has the DNA TGTGCCAGCAGTTCCCCCGGACAGATGAACACTGAAGCTTTCTTT.

This chain uses TRBV5-1 with TRBJ2-2; 10 nucleotides align to TRBD1. Germline lookup yields CDR1 SGHRS and CDR2 YFSETQ. The CDR3 has 17 amino acids. Losses at the gene ends were 1 base for V and 5 bases for J; bases not matched to a gene: 8. This CDR3 reads CASSLFSGTGETGELFF. As DNA, the CDR3 is TGCGCCAGCAGCTTGTTTAGCGGGACAGGGGAAACCGGGGAGCTGTTTTTT.

This clonotype was counted between two and nine times. CDR3: CSAFSGGEKTQYF. The CDR3 nucleotides read TGCAGTGCTTTTAGCGGGGGAGAAAAGACCCAGTACTTC. The chain carries TRBV20-1 and TRBJ2-5, with TRBD2 matching over 9 bases. V lost 5 bases, J lost 6 bases, and 7 bases stayed unmatched. Per the germline V gene, CDR1 is DFQATT and CDR2 is SNEGSKA (reference sequence). The CDR3 is 13 amino acids.

There are a few counts of this clonotype. The rearrangement uses TRBV5-4 and TRBJ2-5; a weak D match, TRBD2 (7 bases). V was clipped by 2 bases and J by 5 bases, with 16 bases between them. Germline CDR1 and CDR2: SGHNT and YYREEE (reference sequence). The CDR3 has 15 residues. CDR3 DNA sequence: TGTGCCAGCAGCTTAAAGGGGGGGGTTCGGGAGACCCAGTACTTC. Protein sequence: CASSLKGGVRETQYF. The whole variable domain, filled in from reference TRBV5-4 and TRBJ2-5, reads ETGVTQSPTHLIKTRGQQVTLRCSSQSGHNTVSWYQQALGQGPQFIFQYYREEENGRGNFPPRFSGLQFPNYSSELNVNALELDDSALYLCASSLKGGVRETQYFGPGTRLLVL.

This clonotype was counted at least ten times. This chain connects TRBV28 to TRBJ2-4; TRBD2 aligns across 13 bases. The CDR3 has 16 residues. J gave up 3 bases and V 8 bases, and 7 bases lay outside the gene matches. Germline assignment: CDR1 MDHEN and CDR2 SYDVKM. This CDR3 reads CASRSTSGGLKNIQYF. CDR3 nucleotides: TGTGCCAGCCGTTCGACTAGCGGGGGGCTCAAAAACATTCAGTACTTC.

This chain uses TRBV6-5 with TRBJ1-6, with 7 nucleotides matching TRBD1. J lost 19 bases, V lost 5 bases, and 14 bases had no gene match. The CDR3 length is 13 residues. The germline V gene has CDR1 MNHEY and CDR2 SVGAGI. The CDR3 DNA sequence: TGTGCCAGCAGTCCCTGGACAGGCGCAGGATATCACTTT. This translates into CASSPWTGAGYHF.

J is TRBJ2-5 and V is TRBV6-4; no definite D call. Per germline, CDR1 MRHNA and CDR2 SNTAGT. The CDR3 runs to 12 residues. V dropped 0 bases and J dropped 5 bases, with 4 bases sitting between them. This CDR3 is CASSDSPETQYF. The CDR3 region has the DNA TGTGCCAGCAGTGACTCTCCCGAGACCCAGTACTTC.

The rearrangement links TRBV12-5 to TRBJ1-5; the D gene is possibly TRBD1 (5 bases). The CDR3 has 15 residues. Germline CDR1 and CDR2: LGHNT and FRNRAP. V was trimmed by 4 bases and J by 4 bases, leaving 14 bases between them. The CDR3 bases are TGTGCTAGTGGTTCCTCGGAGCAGGGAAATCAGCCCCAGCATTTT. This gives the protein CASGSSEQGNQPQHF.

V gene TRBV24-1 combines with J gene TRBJ2-4; 7 bases fit TRBD1. The CDR3 totals 14 residues. J gave up 7 bases and V 5 bases, and 7 bases lay outside the gene matches. Germline V CDR1 and CDR2: KGHDR, SFDVKD. This CDR3 reads CATSGQGGPNIQYF. CDR3 sequence (DNA): TGTGCCACCAGTGGACAGGGTGGCCCGAACATTCAGTACTTC.

This clonotype was found a few times. The J gene is TRBJ2-5, the V gene TRBV28, with D maybe TRBD2 (6 bases). V lost 5 bases to trimming and J lost 5 bases, with 15 bases between them. The CDR3 is made up of 14 amino acids. CDR1 is MDHEN and CDR2 is SYDVKM in the germline V gene. DNA for the CDR3: TGTGCCAGCAGTACTTCACGGGGGACGGAGACCCAGTACTTC. This encodes CASSTSRGTETQYF.

The chain has TRBV11-2 and TRBJ1-1, with a weak D call TRBD1 (5 bases). V lost 5 bases to trimming and J lost 4 bases, with 11 bases between them. Germline lookup yields CDR1 SGHAT and CDR2 FQNNGV. The CDR3 loop spans 13 amino acids. The CDR3 here is CASSRDSSTEAFF. The CDR3 DNA is TGTGCCAGCAGCCGGGACTCAAGCACTGAAGCTTTCTTT.

Only a few counts were recorded for this clonotype. The V and J genes are TRBV2 and TRBJ2-7, with TRBD2 matching over 7 bases. The CDR3 totals 14 residues. J gave up 0 bases and V 6 bases, and 5 bases lay outside the gene matches. The germline V gene encodes CDR1 SNHLY and CDR2 FYNNEI. The CDR3 DNA reads as TGTGCCAGCAGAGAGGCTAGCGGCTCCTACGAGCAGTACTTC. Its protein product is CASREASGSYEQYF.

This clonotype was seen a handful of times. The chain recombines TRBV6-5 with TRBJ1-4; D unclear. Trimming removed 0 bases from V and 8 bases from J, with 13 bases in between. CDR1 MNHEY and CDR2 SVGAGI come from the germline V gene. The CDR3 is 15 residues long. The CDR3 region is CASSYSRTSLEKLFF. The CDR3 bases are TGTGCCAGCAGTTACTCGCGGACCTCCCTGGAAAAACTGTTTTTT.

This sequence joins TRBV7-9 and TRBJ1-1, with D possibly matching TRBD1 (5 bases). The CDR3 length is 17 residues. V lost 1 base to trimming and J lost 4 bases, with 19 bases between them. Germline V CDR1 and CDR2: SEHNR, FQNEAQ (reference sequence). CDR3 DNA: TGTGCCAGCAGCTTAGGGCGGGGATTGGGGCTTGGCACTGAAGCTTTCTTT. Translating it yields CASSLGRGLGLGTEAFF.

The chain uses TRBV7-2 and TRBJ2-3; 10 bases align to TRBD2. The V gene end was trimmed by 3 bases and the J gene end by 9 bases; junction bases not matched to a gene: 9. This CDR3 has 15 amino acids. The germline gives CDR1 SGHTA, CDR2 FQGNSA. The CDR3, as DNA: TGTGCCAGCAGCTTTGAGAGCGGGGGGGCTGGGACGCAGTATTTT. It yields the protein CASSFESGGAGTQYF.

This clonotype has a count of ten or more. This chain joins TRBV3-1 and TRBJ2-7; D not certain. The germline V gene encodes CDR1 LGHDT and CDR2 YNNKEL (reference sequence). Trimming removed 4 bases from V and 3 bases from J, with 4 bases in between. This CDR3 region has 11 residues. CDR3 residues: CASSRHYEQYF. The CDR3 bases are TGTGCCAGCAGCCGCCACTACGAGCAGTACTTC.

The chain couples TRBV11-1 to TRBJ1-1; 7 nucleotides match TRBD1. The germline gives CDR1 SGHAT, CDR2 FQDESV (reference sequence). Unmatched junction bases numbered 3, after V lost 5 bases and J lost 0 bases. This CDR3 has 14 residues. This chain's CDR3 is CASSARGVNTEAFF. CDR3 coding DNA: TGTGCCAGCAGCGCCAGGGGGGTGAACACTGAAGCTTTCTTT.

This clonotype has only a few counts. The chain is built from TRBV7-6 and TRBJ2-1; possibly TRBD2 for D (6 bases). This CDR3 spans 17 amino acids. Trimming stripped 5 bases from V and 0 bases from J, with 17 bases between. Germline CDR1 is SGHVS and CDR2 is FNYEAQ. As DNA, the CDR3 is TGTGCCAGCAGCCAAAAGCCAGGGACTTACTCCTACAATGAGCAGTTCTTC. It is translated as CASSQKPGTYSYNEQFF. The full variable domain, with the rest looked up from reference TRBV7-6 and TRBJ2-1, is GAGVSQSPRYKVTKRGQDVALRCDPISGHVSLYWYRQALGQGPEFLTYFNYEAQQDKSGLPNDRFSAERPEGSISTLTIQRTEQRDSAMYRCASSQKPGTYSYNEQFFGPGTRLTVL.

This clonotype was picked up a small number of times. The genes are TRBV6-5 and TRBJ2-7, with 7 bases aligning to TRBD1. The V gene's germline CDR1 is MNHEY and CDR2 SVGAGI. J lost 2 bases, V lost 2 bases, and 12 bases had no gene match. The CDR3 covers 17 residues. The CDR3: CASSYHKSPTGAYEQYF. The CDR3 DNA sequence: TGTGCCAGCAGTTACCACAAAAGCCCCACAGGGGCCTACGAGCAGTACTTC.

The V and J genes are TRBV15 and TRBJ2-5; tentative D call: TRBD2 (6 bases). The CDR3 totals 14 residues. The V end was cut by 3 bases, the J end by 2 bases, with 10 bases between. CDR1 is LNHNV and CDR2 is YYDKDF in the germline V gene (reference sequence). CDR3 coding DNA: TGTGCCACCAGCAGCGGGACTTTACAAGAGACCCAGTACTTC. Translated: CATSSGTLQETQYF.

The chain has TRBV5-1 and TRBJ2-5, with 12 nucleotides matching TRBD2. Germline CDR1 is SGHRS and CDR2 is YFSETQ. There are 16 residues in the CDR3. Trimming at V came to 4 bases and at J to 5 bases, leaving 9 bases not matched to a gene. The CDR3 nucleotides read TGCGCCAGCAGCAACCCTAGCGGGGGGGCCGGTGAGACCCAGTACTTC. Protein product: CASSNPSGGAGETQYF.

There are a few counts of this clonotype. V is TRBV11-2 and J is TRBJ2-4, with TRBD1 identical over 8 bases. From germline, CDR1 is SGHAT and CDR2 FQNNGV. Losses at the gene ends were 4 bases for V and 8 bases for J; bases not matched to a gene: 16. This CDR3 spans 17 amino acids. As DNA, the CDR3 is TGTGCCAGCAGCTCCCGACGGACAGGGTGGGTTAAAGACATTCAGTACTTC. It encodes CASSSRRTGWVKDIQYF.

The rearrangement joins TRBV11-2 to TRBJ2-3; unclear D gene. Germline values: CDR1 SGHAT, CDR2 FQNNGV. The CDR3 length is 15 residues. Trimming pared 1 base from V and 2 bases from J, leaving 10 bases between. The CDR3 loop is CASSLARSDTDTQYF. DNA for the CDR3: TGTGCCAGCAGCTTAGCTAGGAGCGACACAGATACGCAGTATTTT.

This clonotype was counted a few times. The V gene is TRBV20-1, the J gene TRBJ2-2; D remains ambiguous. CDR1 DFQATT and CDR2 SNEGSKA come from the germline V gene (reference sequence). The V end lost 1 base, the J end lost 1 base, and 7 bases lay between the germline ends. This CDR3 has 14 residues. The CDR3 sequence: CSARGELNTGELFF. CDR3 nucleotide sequence: TGCAGTGCTAGAGGTGAATTGAACACCGGGGAGCTGTTTTTT.

This clonotype was seen a handful of times. This rearrangement joins TRBV7-3 to TRBJ2-2; either TRBD1 or TRBD2 may fit D (5 bases each). The ends were cut back, 2 bases at V and 5 bases at J, with 15 bases in the middle. From germline, CDR1 is SGHTA and CDR2 FQGTGA. CDR3 size: 16 residues. CDR3 nucleotides: TGTGCCAGCAGCTTAGAGCCAGGGCCGGGGACCGGGGAGCTGTTTTTT. This gives the protein CASSLEPGPGTGELFF.

The J gene is TRBJ2-5, the V gene TRBV6-5, with 8 nucleotides matching TRBD2. The closer fit of TRBJ2-1 to the DNA end suggests the J call may be wrong. The CDR3 has 16 amino acids. The germline V gene encodes CDR1 MNHEY and CDR2 SVGAGI. CDR3 sequence: CASSYSGLAGANEQFF. The CDR3 nucleotides are TGTGCCAGCAGTTACAGTGGACTAGCCGGCGCGAATGAGCAGTTCTTC.

The V gene is TRBV4-3, the J gene TRBJ2-5; 7 bases match TRBD2. J gave up 2 bases and V 1 base, and 4 bases lay outside the gene matches. Per germline, CDR1 LGHNA and CDR2 YSLEER. The CDR3 has 15 residues. This CDR3 reads CASSQVRAGQETQYF. The CDR3 DNA sequence: TGCGCCAGCAGCCAAGTCAGAGCGGGGCAAGAGACCCAGTACTTC.

The chain is built from TRBV9 and TRBJ2-1; the match to TRBD2 covers 9 bases. CDR1 is SGDLS and CDR2 is YYNGEE in the germline V gene. V lost 0 bases and J lost 4; bases outside the gene matches: 8. There are 17 residues in the CDR3. The CDR3 bases are TGTGCCAGCAGCGTAGGGGGTGCGGGGGGGCCATACAATGAGCAGTTCTTC. Translating it yields CASSVGGAGGPYNEQFF.